These 24 T cell receptor beta chains share one sample of origin, sequenced in a study of OX40 agonist ivuxolimab in advanced cancers. The table came from immunoSEQ multiplex PCR; TCRdb's copy has only in-frame clones and leaves some out. The data contain 70,000 or so clones, around 90% of them singletons. The sample was CD4+ or CD8+ T cells sorted from blood, taken in a trial of the OX40 agonist ivuxolimab. The receptor set was obtained from an adult with an advanced solid tumor such as melanoma, head and neck, liver or kidney cancer.

The chain recombines TRBV7-9 with TRBJ2-4; D ambiguous. This CDR3 is built from 13 residues. V was pared by 3 bases and J by 5 bases, with 8 bases between. Germline loops: CDR1 SEHNR, CDR2 FQNEAQ (reference sequence). The DNA of the CDR3 is TGTGCCAGCAGCTTTGTTCCGGAAAACATTCAGTACTTC. Protein sequence: CASSFVPENIQYF.

The chain carries TRBV6-4 and TRBJ2-7; TRBD1 might be the D (5 bases). Looked up from germline, CDR1 is MRHNA and CDR2 is SNTAGT. V was clipped by 0 bases and J by 0 bases, with 6 bases between them. The CDR3 is made up of 14 amino acids. DNA of the CDR3: TGTGCCAGCAGTGACTCCGACAGCTCCTACGAGCAGTACTTC. Translation gives CASSDSDSSYEQYF.

The rearrangement joins TRBV7-2 to TRBJ2-5; 12 nucleotides match TRBD2. Per germline, CDR1 SGHTA and CDR2 FQGNSA. CDR3 size: 19 residues. With V trimmed by 0 bases and J by 5 bases, 13 bases remained unmatched. Here the CDR3 DNA reads TGTGCCAGCAGCTTAGCGGAGCGGCTAGCGGGGGGGCCGGTGGAGACCCAGTACTTC. Translating gives CASSLAERLAGGPVETQYF.

V gene TRBV4-1 combines with J gene TRBJ2-7; 14 bases agree with TRBD2. The CDR3 sequence is 18 residues long. V was pared by 3 bases and J by 2 bases, with 9 bases of the junction left unmatched. Germline CDR1 is MGHRA and CDR2 is YSYEKL. CDR3 nucleotides: TGCGCCAGCAGCCACCCGGGGACTAGCGGGGGAATTGCCTACGAGCAGTACTTC. This sequence encodes CASSHPGTSGGIAYEQYF.

The rearrangement uses TRBV27 and TRBJ2-2; TRBD1 matches at 7 bases. V trimming: 4 bases; J trimming: 7 bases; junction bases outside the gene matches: 21. CDR3 length equals 19 residues. Looked up from germline, CDR1 is MNHEY and CDR2 is SMNVEV (reference sequence). For the CDR3, the DNA is TGTGCCAGCAGTTCATTTTTCCGGGACAGTGAAGGGAGAAGCGGGGAGCTGTTTTTT. Encoded protein: CASSSFFRDSEGRSGELFF.

This sequence joins TRBV10-2 and TRBJ1-1; 7 bases are shared with TRBD1. CDR1 is WSHSY, CDR2 SAAADI, per germline. The CDR3 spans 14 residues. Trimming cost V 7 bases and J 1 base; bases outside gene matches: 6. CDR3 sequence reads: CASKDRETNTEAFF. DNA of the CDR3: TGCGCCAGCAAAGACAGGGAAACGAACACTGAAGCTTTCTTT.

This chain uses TRBV11-2 with TRBJ1-1; 9 bases line up with TRBD1. J was trimmed by 6 bases and V by 5 bases; bases with no gene match: 7. From germline, CDR1 is SGHAT and CDR2 FQNNGV. The CDR3 is made up of 14 amino acids. Here the CDR3 DNA reads TGTGCCAGCAGCATTCTGGGACAGGGCGCTGAAGCTTTCTTT. Translated, it gives CASSILGQGAEAFF. Full variable domain (remainder filled in from reference TRBV11-2 and TRBJ1-1): EAGVAQSPRYKIIEKRQSVAFWCNPISGHATLYWYQQILGQGPKLLIQFQNNGVVDDSQLPKDRFSAERLKGVDSTLKIQPAKLEDSAVYLCASSILGQGAEAFFGQGTRLTVV.

This clone was seen only a few times. This rearrangement joins TRBV2 to TRBJ1-2; unclear D gene. Germline CDR1 and CDR2: SNHLY and FYNNEI. The CDR3 contains 12 residues. Trimming left V 7 bases short and J 3 bases short, with 9 bases between. CDR3 nucleotides: TGTGCCAGCACCGCCGGGGACTATGGCTACACCTTC. It encodes CASTAGDYGYTF. The full variable domain, its missing parts supplied by reference TRBV2 and TRBJ1-2, is EPEVTQTPSHQVTQMGQEVILRCVPISNHLYFYWYRQILGQKVEFLVSFYNNEISEKSEIFDDQFSVERPDGSNFTLKIRSTKLEDSAMYFCASTAGDYGYTFGSGTRLTVV.

V is TRBV7-8 and J is TRBJ2-5; D call uncertain. This CDR3 has 14 residues. CDR1 is SGHVS, CDR2 FQNEAQ, per germline. The V and J ends lost 5 bases and 0 bases respectively, with 10 bases between them. CDR3 sequence (DNA): TGTGCCAGCAGCAAGATTCCGTACCAAGAGACCCAGTACTTC. Translation gives CASSKIPYQETQYF.

The J gene is TRBJ2-2, the V gene TRBV6-1; the match to TRBD1 covers 7 bases. The CDR3 spans 18 residues. Germline CDR1 MNHNS, CDR2 SASEGT. The junction had 13 bases not matched to a gene; V was cut back by 4 bases and J by 2 bases. The CDR3 protein is CASSVRDSEIINTGELFF. The CDR3 DNA reads as TGTGCCAGCAGTGTCCGGGACAGCGAGATTATCAACACCGGGGAGCTGTTTTTT.

The CDR3, as DNA: TGTGCCAGCAGCATGGGGGTTAACACTGAAGCTTTCTTT. Translation gives CASSMGVNTEAFF. The rearrangement uses TRBV25-1 and TRBJ1-1, with D tentatively TRBD1 (5 bases). This CDR3 is built from 13 residues. V gave up 6 bases and J gave up 2 bases, with 10 bases separating them. Germline lookup yields CDR1 MGHDK and CDR2 SYGVNS.

This chain uses TRBV10-3 with TRBJ1-2; 9 bases match TRBD1. The V gene end was trimmed by 2 bases and the J gene end by 3 bases; junction bases not matched to a gene: 1. The germline V gene has CDR1 ENHRY and CDR2 SYGVKD. The CDR3 has 14 amino acids. The CDR3 sequence: CAISETGGDYGYTF. Written as DNA, the CDR3 is TGTGCCATCAGTGAGACAGGGGGCGACTATGGCTACACCTTC.

The chain uses TRBV11-1 and TRBJ1-2, with TRBD1 identical over 9 bases. This CDR3 is 15 amino acids long. CDR1 is SGHAT and CDR2 is FQDESV in the germline V gene (reference sequence). With 4 bases clipped from V and 4 bases from J, the junction kept 7 bases outside the gene matches. The CDR3: CASSSATGGFYGYTF. The CDR3 nucleotides are TGTGCCAGCAGCTCCGCGACAGGGGGTTTCTATGGCTACACCTTC.

The chain has TRBV5-5 and TRBJ2-3; no definite D call. The germline V and J ends were trimmed by 2 bases and 3 bases, with 22 bases remaining between them. Germline CDR1 reads SGHKS; CDR2 reads YYEKEE (reference sequence). This CDR3 is built from 18 residues. The CDR3 sequence: CASSLRGFLLLGTDTQYF. In nucleotides, the CDR3 is TGTGCCAGCAGCTTACGAGGTTTTCTCCTCCTAGGGACAGATACGCAGTATTTT.

The rearrangement uses TRBV18 and TRBJ2-1; 10 nucleotides align to TRBD2. The CDR3 totals 17 residues. Germline V CDR1 and CDR2: KGHSH, LQKENI. V shed 3 bases and J 8 bases; nucleotides not matched to a gene: 13. CDR3 DNA: TGTGCCAGCTCACCGGATTCAAGCGGGGGGGATCCCCATGAGCAGTTCTTC. It codes for CASSPDSSGGDPHEQFF.

This clone was seen once. This chain connects TRBV27 to TRBJ2-1, with D unclear. In germline, CDR1 is MNHEY, CDR2 SMNVEV (reference sequence). The CDR3 is 12 amino acids. Trimming cost V 4 bases and J 4 bases, with 5 bases left between them. CDR3 in amino acids: CASSSGYNEQFF. CDR3 DNA: TGTGCCAGCAGTTCCGGATACAATGAGCAGTTCTTC.

In its sample, this clone was seen once. The rearrangement joins TRBV7-8 to TRBJ1-1, with D maybe TRBD1 (5 bases). The V gene lost 1 base and the J gene lost 4 bases, with 25 bases spanning the gap. This CDR3 comprises 19 residues. Per the germline V gene, CDR1 is SGHVS and CDR2 is FQNEAQ. The CDR3 is CASSLVGGDVGRWVTEAFF. The CDR3 DNA follows: TGTGCCAGCAGCTTAGTCGGTGGGGACGTGGGTAGGTGGGTCACTGAAGCTTTCTTT.

The rearrangement uses TRBV27 and TRBJ2-7; 8 nucleotides agree with TRBD1. In germline, CDR1 is MNHEY, CDR2 SMNVEV (reference sequence). The junction had 5 bases not matched to a gene; V was cut back by 5 bases and J by 5 bases. This CDR3 has 13 residues. In DNA, the CDR3 is TGTGCCAGCAGTCCGTGGACAGGGAACGAGCAGTACTTC. Protein sequence: CASSPWTGNEQYF.

V is TRBV27 and J is TRBJ2-7; TRBD1 matches 7 bases. Germline V CDR1 and CDR2: MNHEY, SMNVEV (reference sequence). Losses at the gene ends were 8 bases for V and 2 bases for J; bases not matched to a gene: 15. CDR3 length: 16 residues. CDR3 sequence (DNA): TGTGCCAGCTCGCCCTCGACAGGGCCAGAAGCCTACGAGCAGTACTTC. This codes for CASSPSTGPEAYEQYF.

V gene TRBV10-3 combines with J gene TRBJ1-4, with a possible D match to TRBD1 (5 bases). V was shortened by 0 bases and J by 6 bases, with 17 bases between the two germline ends. The CDR3 sequence is 17 residues long. Germline loops: CDR1 ENHRY, CDR2 SYGVKD. DNA of the CDR3: TGTGCCATCAGTGAGTCGTGGGGCTTGGATACGGATGAAAAACTGTTTTTT. Translating it yields CAISESWGLDTDEKLFF.

This clone occurred once. The chain joins TRBV5-5 to TRBJ2-7; D possibly uses TRBD1 or TRBD2 (5 bases each). V lost 3 bases, J lost 5 bases, and 15 bases lay in between. In germline, CDR1 is SGHKS, CDR2 YYEKEE (reference sequence). There are 14 residues in the CDR3. CDR3 DNA: TGTGCCAGCAGCTCCTATTCCGGGACGAACGAGCAGTACTTC. This codes for CASSSYSGTNEQYF. Using reference TRBV5-5 and TRBJ2-7 for the parts outside the CDR3, the full variable domain is DAGVTQSPTHLIKTRGQQVTLRCSPISGHKSVSWYQQVLGQGPQFIFQYYEKEERGRGNFPDRFSARQFPNYSSELNVNALLLGDSALYLCASSSYSGTNEQYFGPGTRLTVT.

This clone was seen only once. The chain joins TRBV11-2 to TRBJ1-2; 11 nucleotides align to TRBD1. The CDR3 contains 15 residues. CDR1 and CDR2 (germline): SGHAT, FQNNGV. V was pared by 4 bases and J by 4 bases, with 5 bases of the junction left unmatched. This CDR3 is CASSSTGTGGYGYTF. DNA of the CDR3: TGTGCCAGCAGCTCAACCGGGACAGGGGGCTATGGCTACACCTTC.

This clone showed up just once. V is TRBV7-9 and J is TRBJ2-1, with D unresolved. This CDR3 spans 15 amino acids. Trimming left V 2 bases short and J 7 bases short, with 15 bases between. Germline V gene lookup returns CDR1 SEHNR and CDR2 FQNEAQ (reference sequence). This chain's CDR3 is CASSLKSVSKNEQFF. CDR3 sequence (DNA): TGTGCCAGCAGCTTAAAAAGTGTCAGCAAGAATGAGCAGTTCTTC.

The CDR3 DNA reads as TGTGCCAGCAGCTTAGGGGGCCACGGCTACACCTTC. This gives the protein CASSLGGHGYTF. V gene TRBV7-9 combines with J gene TRBJ1-2; a possible D gene is TRBD1 (5 bases). The V gene's germline CDR1 is SEHNR and CDR2 FQNEAQ (reference sequence). The V end lost 1 base, the J end lost 8 bases, and 8 bases lay between the germline ends. The CDR3 has 12 amino acids.